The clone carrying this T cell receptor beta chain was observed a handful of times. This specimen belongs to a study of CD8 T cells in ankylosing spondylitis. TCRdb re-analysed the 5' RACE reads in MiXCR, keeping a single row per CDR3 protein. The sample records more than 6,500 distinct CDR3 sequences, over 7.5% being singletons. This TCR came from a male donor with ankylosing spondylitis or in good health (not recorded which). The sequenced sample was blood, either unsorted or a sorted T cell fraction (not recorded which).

CDR3 in amino acids: CASSVGTGGWAETQYF. In DNA form, the CDR3 reads TGTGCCAGCAGCGTCGGGACAGGGGGATGGGCAGAGACCCAGTACTTC. This sequence joins TRBV9 and TRBJ2-5; 11 nucleotides agree with TRBD1. In germline, CDR1 is SGDLS, CDR2 YYNGEE. The CDR3 runs to 16 residues. After removal of 2 bases from V and 4 bases from J, the junction contained 7 bases not matched to a gene.